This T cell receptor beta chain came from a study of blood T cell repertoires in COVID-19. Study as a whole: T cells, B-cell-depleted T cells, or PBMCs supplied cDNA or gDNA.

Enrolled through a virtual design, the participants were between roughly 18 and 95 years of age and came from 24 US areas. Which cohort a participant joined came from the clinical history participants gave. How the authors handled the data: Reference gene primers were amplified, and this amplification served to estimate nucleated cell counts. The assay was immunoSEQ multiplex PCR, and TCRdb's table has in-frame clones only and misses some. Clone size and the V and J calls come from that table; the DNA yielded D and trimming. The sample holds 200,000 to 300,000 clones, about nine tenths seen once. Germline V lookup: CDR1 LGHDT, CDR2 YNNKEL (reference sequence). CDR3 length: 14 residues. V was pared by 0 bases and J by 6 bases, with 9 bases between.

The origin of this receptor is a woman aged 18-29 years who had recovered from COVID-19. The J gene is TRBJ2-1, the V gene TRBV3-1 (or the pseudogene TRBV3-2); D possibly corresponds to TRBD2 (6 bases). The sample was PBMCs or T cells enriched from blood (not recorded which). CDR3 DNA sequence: TGTGCCAGCAGCCAAGAACGGGGGTTCAATGAGCAGTTCTTC. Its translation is CASSQERGFNEQFF.